The next 2 T cell receptor beta chains were all read from a single sample in a study of T cells in Graves' hyperthyroidism and ophthalmopathy. Amplification targeted TCR beta CDR3 regions from RNA transcripts. Researchers ran a first-round RT-PCR on the TCR CDR3 using the HTBI primer set. MiXCR, applied by TCRdb to the multiplex PCR reads, yields one record per CDR3 protein. The sample carries 94,000 or so distinct CDR3 sequences, just over 50% recorded once. Source material: blood. The receptors were sampled from a woman in her thirties or forties with Graves' hyperthyroidism.

The chain couples TRBV24-1 to TRBJ2-2; 9 bases agree with TRBD2. V gave up 9 bases and J gave up 4 bases; unmatched junction bases: 8. From germline, CDR1 is KGHDR and CDR2 SFDVKD. The CDR3 is 15 residues long. The CDR3 reads CATGVAGVVTGELFF. CDR3 nucleotides: TGTGCCACCGGGGTAGCGGGAGTGGTCACCGGGGAGCTGTTTTTT.

This clonotype came up many times. Written as DNA, the CDR3 is TGCGCCAGCAGTGAAGGTGACAGGGGAGGCGATCAGCCCCAGCATTTT. It is translated as CASSEGDRGGDQPQHF. This rearrangement joins TRBV10-2 to TRBJ1-5; 8 bases fit TRBD1. CDR3 length: 16 amino acids. The germline CDR1 and CDR2 sequences are WSHSY and SAAADI. J gave up 5 bases and V 3 bases, and 9 bases lay outside the gene matches.